The sequence of this TCR beta chain was determined in a study of blood T cell repertoires in COVID-19. Study summary: Sites across the United States, Italy and Spain contributed samples from acute and convalescent COVID-19. The cDNA or gDNA used as material had been derived from T cells, B-cell-depleted T cells, or PBMCs.

Germline loops: CDR1 KGHDR, CDR2 SFDVKD. The CDR3 extends over 13 amino acids. The V gene end was trimmed by 6 bases and the J gene end by 5 bases; junction bases not matched to a gene: 5. Method: immunoSEQ multiplex PCR; TCRdb's copy keeps in-frame clones and lacks some. The table lists some 280,000 clones, roughly 88% of them singletons, with about 3% in the top ten. The sample comprised peripheral blood. The TCR comes from a woman in her twenties or thirties with active or convalescent COVID-19. The genes are TRBV24-1 and TRBJ2-7; 8 nucleotides align to TRBD1. The CDR3 protein is CATSRTGWNEQYF. CDR3 in DNA: TGTGCCACCAGTAGGACAGGGTGGAACGAGCAGTACTTC.